Following are 20 T cell receptor beta chains from one sample sequenced in a study of cytotoxic CD8 clonotypes in ibrutinib-treated CLL. The assay was immunoSEQ multiplex PCR, and TCRdb's table has in-frame clones only and misses some. The sample consists of about 120,000 clones, 58% of them appearing once. The sample consisted of PBMCs, taken after 24 months of ibrutinib treatment. The origin of the receptors is a human donor with chronic lymphocytic leukemia.

The V gene is TRBV7-2, the J gene TRBJ1-1; 8 positions agree with TRBD1. Germline CDR1 SGHTA, CDR2 FQGNSA. CDR3 length equals 13 residues. Trimming at V came to 1 base and at J to 11 bases, leaving 6 bases not matched to a gene. In DNA, the CDR3 is TGTGCCAGCAGCTTAGAGGAGAGGACAGGGGCTTTCTTT. Its protein is CASSLEERTGAFF.

The gene calls are TRBV13 and TRBJ2-7; D unresolved. CDR1 is PRHDT, CDR2 FYEKMQ, per germline (reference sequence). V was cut by 4 bases and J by 3 bases, with 7 bases left in between. The CDR3 spans 12 residues. This CDR3 is CASSSTYYEQYF. The CDR3 region has the DNA TGTGCCAGCAGCTCGACCTACTACGAGCAGTACTTC.

This clone has more than one count but fewer than ten. The gene calls are TRBV30 and TRBJ1-4; 8 bases line up with TRBD1. The trim removed 5 bases at V and 8 bases at J, leaving 10 bases unmatched. Germline CDR1 is GTSNPN and CDR2 is SVGIG (reference sequence). The CDR3 runs to 14 residues. CDR3 coding DNA: TGTGCCTGGGACCAGGGGGCTGGAGGCGAAAAACTGTTTTTT. Amino acid sequence: CAWDQGAGGEKLFF.

This clone showed up just a few times. The CDR3 reads CASNDWKEGTDTQYF. CDR3 in DNA: TGTGCCAGCAATGATTGGAAGGAGGGCACAGATACGCAGTATTTT. The rearrangement links TRBV2 to TRBJ2-3, with a possible D match to TRBD2 (5 bases). Germline values: CDR1 SNHLY, CDR2 FYNNEI. This CDR3 contains 15 residues. Trimming stripped 7 bases from V and 1 base from J, with 15 bases between.

J is TRBJ1-2 and V is TRBV6-5; D not resolved. CDR3 length: 14 amino acids. Germline CDR1 reads MNHEY; CDR2 reads SVGAGI. Trimming left V 4 bases short and J 0 bases short, with 9 bases between. CDR3 protein: CASSSRRANYGYTF. The CDR3 DNA follows: TGTGCCAGCAGTTCCCGGCGGGCTAACTATGGCTACACCTTC.

The chain links TRBV5-1 to TRBJ2-3; 10 bases agree with TRBD2. The V gene's germline CDR1 is SGHRS and CDR2 YFSETQ. This CDR3 has 16 amino acids. V was pared by 0 bases and J by 4 bases, with 5 bases of the junction left unmatched. The DNA for the CDR3 is TGCGCCAGCAGCTTGGCCGGGACTAGCGAATCAGATACGCAGTATTTT. Its translation: CASSLAGTSESDTQYF.

This clone has a count of ten or more. This rearrangement joins TRBV2 to TRBJ2-2; 7 positions agree with TRBD2. The CDR3 loop spans 15 amino acids. Germline V gene sequence: CDR1 SNHLY, CDR2 FYNNEI. J was trimmed by 4 bases and V by 4 bases; bases with no gene match: 6. CDR3 region: CASSGQGGVTGELFF. The CDR3 DNA follows: TGTGCCAGCAGTGGTCAGGGAGGGGTCACCGGGGAGCTGTTTTTT.

The gene calls are TRBV7-9 and TRBJ2-1; D gene uncertain. Germline values: CDR1 SEHNR, CDR2 FQNEAQ (reference sequence). The CDR3 is made up of 14 amino acids. Between the trimmed V and J ends, which lost 3 bases and 9 bases, there was a span of 15 bases. The CDR3 region is CASSFSGGTGEQFF. The CDR3 DNA follows: TGTGCCAGCAGCTTTAGTGGCGGCACCGGTGAGCAGTTCTTC. Variable domain in full (rest from reference TRBV7-9 and TRBJ2-1): DTGVSQNPRHKITKRGQNVTFRCDPISEHNRLYWYRQTLGQGPEFLTYFQNEAQLEKSRLLSDRFSAERPKGSFSTLEIQRTEQGDSAMYLCASSFSGGTGEQFFGPGTRLTVL.

The rearrangement joins TRBV5-1 to TRBJ2-3; D gene ambiguous. The CDR3 covers 15 residues. Germline assignment: CDR1 SGHRS and CDR2 YFSETQ. Trimming stripped 0 bases from V and 0 bases from J, with 8 bases between. The CDR3 loop is CASSLAQSSTDTQYF. CDR3 nucleotides: TGCGCCAGCAGCTTGGCCCAGTCTAGCACAGATACGCAGTATTTT. Supplemented by reference TRBV5-1 and TRBJ2-3, the full variable domain reads KAGVTQTPRYLIKTRGQQVTLSCSPISGHRSVSWYQQTPGQGLQFLFEYFSETQRNKGNFPGRFSGRQFSNSRSEMNVSTLELGDSALYLCASSLAQSSTDTQYFGPGTRLTVL.

The rearrangement joins TRBV29-1 to TRBJ1-1; maybe TRBD1 (5 bases). Germline V lookup: CDR1 SQVTM, CDR2 ANQGSEA. Trimming removed 6 bases at V and 1 base at J, with 15 bases between. The CDR3 is 14 amino acids. The CDR3 sequence is CSVQRTGANTEAFF. The CDR3 coding sequence is TGCAGCGTGCAGAGAACAGGAGCGAACACTGAAGCTTTCTTT. Looking up the rest from reference TRBV29-1 and TRBJ1-1 gives the full variable domain: SAVISQKPSRDICQRGTSLTIQCQVDSQVTMMFWYRQQPGQSLTLIATANQGSEATYESGFVIDKFPISRPNLTFSTLTVSNMSPEDSSIYLCSVQRTGANTEAFFGQGTRLTVV.

In this sample, this clone turned up a few times. This chain uses TRBV19 with TRBJ1-5; D unclear. The CDR3 sequence is 14 residues long. Deletions cut 0 bases from V and 4 bases from J, with 7 bases between. Germline loops: CDR1 LNHDA, CDR2 SQIVND (reference sequence). CDR3 loop: CASSIEGYNQPQHF. CDR3 sequence (DNA): TGTGCCAGTAGTATAGAAGGCTATAATCAGCCCCAGCATTTT.

The chain combines TRBV19 with TRBJ2-2; D not certain. V lost 9 bases and J 0 bases, leaving 11 bases between the germline ends. Germline CDR1 reads LNHDA; CDR2 reads SQIVND (reference sequence). This CDR3 is built from 14 residues. The CDR3, as DNA: TGTGCCAGCAACCACGGGCCGAACACCGGGGAGCTGTTTTTT. Translating gives CASNHGPNTGELFF.

The V call is TRBV30, the J call TRBJ1-1; 7 bases are shared with TRBD1. The germline V gene has CDR1 GTSNPN and CDR2 SVGIG (reference sequence). The V segment lost 5 bases and the J segment 5 bases; nucleotides outside the gene matches: 11. CDR3 length: 14 residues. The CDR3 DNA follows: TGTGCCTGGGGACAAGGGGGCGGAGGTACTGAAGCTTTCTTT. This sequence encodes CAWGQGGGGTEAFF.

The chain has TRBV7-9 and TRBJ2-5, with D possibly TRBD2 on 5 matching bases. This CDR3 is 13 amino acids long. Trimming shortened V by 3 bases and J by 5 bases, and 10 bases separated the two germline ends. Germline-derived CDR1 and CDR2 are SEHNR and FQNEAQ (reference sequence). CDR3 residues: CASSLRAAETQYF. As DNA, the CDR3 is TGTGCCAGCAGCTTGCGGGCGGCGGAGACCCAGTACTTC.

The table lists this clone with a count of one. CDR3 in amino acids: CASSQVARNTEAFF. The CDR3 DNA follows: TGCGCCAGCAGCCAAGTAGCCAGGAACACTGAAGCTTTCTTT. The rearrangement links TRBV4-1 to TRBJ1-1; D is undetermined. Trimming cost V 1 base and J 1 base, with 7 bases left between them. The CDR3 runs to 14 residues. Per germline, CDR1 MGHRA and CDR2 YSYEKL.

This clone was detected only a few times. The chain carries TRBV9 and TRBJ2-2; no definite D call. Looked up from germline, CDR1 is SGDLS and CDR2 is YYNGEE. Trimming took off 4 bases at V and 5 bases at J, with 12 bases between the two ends. The CDR3 is 14 residues long. The CDR3 bases are TGTGCCAGCAGCATAGGGTCAGGTACCGGGGAGCTGTTTTTT. Translation: CASSIGSGTGELFF.

This clone has only a few counts. One end of the junction fails to match germline, which may point to a read error. This rearrangement joins TRBV2 to TRBJ1-6; 9 bases agree with TRBD1. The CDR3 spans 14 residues. In germline, CDR1 is SNHLY, CDR2 FYNNEI. CDR3 sequence reads: CASRDRGGNSPLHF. The CDR3 DNA follows: TGTGCCAGCCGTGACAGGGGGGGAAATTCACCCCTCCACTTT.

This clone was counted a single time. Within the sample, other DNA sequences also encode this same CDR3. This chain uses TRBV28 with TRBJ2-5; 8 bases agree with TRBD1. Germline V gene sequence: CDR1 MDHEN, CDR2 SYDVKM. The CDR3 length is 13 residues. The junction had 5 bases not matched to a gene; V was cut back by 6 bases and J by 5 bases. The CDR3 loop is CASSRQGRETQYF. CDR3 in DNA: TGTGCCAGCAGCCGACAGGGGAGGGAGACCCAGTACTTC. The whole variable domain, filled in from reference TRBV28 and TRBJ2-5, reads DVKVTQSSRYLVKRTGEKVFLECVQDMDHENMFWYRQDPGLGLRLIYFSYDVKMKEKGDIPEGYSVSREKKERFSLILESASTNQTSMYLCASSRQGRETQYFGPGTRLLVL.

This clone was seen only a few times. The chain carries TRBV9 and TRBJ2-2, with unresolved D. The CDR3 sequence is 14 residues long. Trimming left V 3 bases short and J 5 bases short, with 11 bases between. CDR1 SGDLS and CDR2 YYNGEE come from the germline V gene. This CDR3 is CASSGLTLTGELFF. The CDR3 nucleotides read TGTGCCAGCAGCGGCCTCACTCTAACCGGGGAGCTGTTTTTT.

The rearrangement joins TRBV4-2 to TRBJ2-1; D is possibly TRBD2 (5 bases). Trimming took 4 bases from V and 12 from J, leaving 19 bases between them. The CDR3 covers 14 residues. The germline V gene encodes CDR1 LGHNA and CDR2 YNFKEQ. CDR3 sequence: CASSREAGGRGQFF. CDR3 coding DNA: TGTGCCAGCAGCCGCGAAGCCGGAGGTAGAGGGCAGTTCTTC.